There are many counts of the clone carrying this TCR beta chain. What it binds is not known. This sample is drawn from a study of early T cells in non-severe SARS-CoV-2 infection. Study-level results: VDJdb matching skewed toward anti-spike CD8 responses, missing private and CD4 specificities.

TCRdb recomputed calls from the 5' RACE reads with MiXCR, one row per CDR3 protein. This sample has about 100,000 distinct CDR3 sequences, with under 15% found just once. The CDR3 runs 12 residues. CDR1 is SGHDN, CDR2 FVKESK, per germline. V lost 6 bases and J lost 0, with 3 bases in between. The gene calls are TRBV14 and TRBJ1-5; no definite D call. The receptor comes from an adult who was a healthcare worker with PCR-confirmed SARS-CoV-2 infection or an uninfected control (not recorded which). Specimen: whole blood. The CDR3 region has the DNA TGTGCCAGCAGTTTTAGCAATCAGCCCCAGCATTTT. This encodes CASSFSNQPQHF.